This T cell receptor (beta chain) was sequenced in a study of blood T cell repertoires in COVID-19. The wider study: Whether acute or convalescent, the COVID-19 samples came from the United States, Italy and Spain. Nucleic acid was either cDNA or gDNA, and it came from T cells, B-cell-depleted T cells, or PBMCs.

The CDR3 extends over 14 amino acids. The ends were cut back, 1 base at V and 0 bases at J, with 7 bases in the middle. Germline loops: CDR1 LGHDT, CDR2 YNNKEL (reference sequence). Authors' processing steps: Reference gene primers were amplified, and this amplification served to estimate nucleated cell counts. Here immunoSEQ multiplex PCR was the method, and the copy in TCRdb shows in-frame clones only, minus some. Clone size and the V and J calls come from that table; the DNA yielded D and trimming. This table has 300,000 or so clones, approximately 83% appearing once. Individuals aged about 18 to 100 years were recruited from some 26 US areas.

The clonotype comes from a middle-aged woman with acute COVID-19. What was sequenced was PBMCs or T cells enriched from blood (not recorded which). This rearrangement joins TRBV3-1 (or the pseudogene TRBV3-2) to TRBJ2-7, with D uncertain. The CDR3 nucleotides are TGTGCCAGCAGCCAAGGGCAAGTCTCCTACGAGCAGTACTTC. Protein sequence: CASSQGQVSYEQYF.